A selection of T cell receptor beta chains follows, all from one sample in a study of tumor-infiltrating lymphocytes in primary liver carcinoma. TCRdb called the multiplex PCR reads again in MiXCR, with one record for every CDR3 protein. Among 250,000 to 350,000 distinct CDR3 sequences listed, 50% to 60% were seen once. Sequences were obtained from peripheral blood. All receptors come from a woman aged 30 to 39 with primary liver carcinoma and hepatitis B virus infection. The CDR3 runs from the conserved cysteine through the conserved F or W. A D gene is named only where the DNA matches it firmly. Size is stated for part of the rows, as once, few or many counts, or as a class when the clone is expanded.

>12|TRBJ2-7|TRBV5-6|-|-
TGTGCCAGCAGCCGCCAGCTCTACGAGCAGTACTTC
CASSRQLYEQYF
>12|TRBJ1-2|TRBV6-1|-|many
TGTGCCAGCAGTGAGACCGGCTATGGCTACACCTTC
CASSETGYGYTF
>15|TRBJ2-2|TRBV5-4|TRBD2|few
TGTGCCAGCAGCTTAGGACTAGCTGACACCGGGGAGCTGTTTTTT
CASSLGLADTGELFF
>13|TRBJ2-7|TRBV11-2|TRBD2|-
TGTGGCAGCAGCTTCCGCGGGGACTACGAACAGTACTTC
CGSSFRGDYEQYF
>13|TRBJ2-7|TRBV6-2/TRBV6-3|-|few
TGTGCCAGCAGTTACGGGGTCCGTTACGAGCAGTACTTC
CASSYGVRYEQYF
>15|TRBJ2-7|TRBV5-6|-|-
TGTGCCAGCAGCTCGGAATATGGGGTGTCCTACGAGCAGTACTTC
CASSSEYGVSYEQYF
>15|TRBJ2-5|TRBV11-3|-|-
TGTGCCAGCAGCTTGGTTAACGGGAGCAAAGAGACCCAGTACTTC
CASSLVNGSKETQYF
>14|TRBJ2-1|TRBV29-1|-|many
TGCAGCGTTGGTCTCCCCAACGTGGCCCGAGAGCAGTTCTTC
CSVGLPNVAREQFF
>15|TRBJ2-3|TRBV4-3|-|few
TGCGCCAGCAGCCAATCGGCGGCCCTCACAGATACGCAGTATTTT
CASSQSAALTDTQYF
>13|TRBJ2-1|TRBV11-2|TRBD2|-
TGTGCCAACGGGATTAGCGGGAGAAATGAGCAGTTCTTC
CANGISGRNEQFF
>14|TRBJ2-7|TRBV12-3/TRBV12-4|-|-
TGTGCCAGCAGTCTAGGGCAGTCCTCCTACGAGCAGTACTTC
CASSLGQSSYEQYF
>15|TRBJ1-6|TRBV7-9|-|once
TGTGCCAGCAGCTCCTACCGGGGGGTAGGGTCACCCCTCCACTTT
CASSSYRGVGSPLHF
>14|TRBJ1-4|TRBV7-9|-|few
TGTGCCAGCAGCCCCGGACAGTATAATGAAAAACTGTTTTTT
CASSPGQYNEKLFF
>14|TRBJ2-3|TRBV7-9|-|-
TGTGCCAGCAGCTTAGATAAGTCCACAGATACGCAGTATTTT
CASSLDKSTDTQYF
>14|TRBJ2-7|TRBV7-9|-|-
TGTGCCAGCAGCTTAAATCAAGGGATGCACGAGCAGTACTTC
CASSLNQGMHEQYF
>17|TRBJ2-7|TRBV5-6|TRBD1|-
TGTGCCTGCAGCTTTACAGGGGGCAATTATTATCGCTACGAGCAGTACTTC
CACSFTGGNYYRYEQYF
>14|TRBJ2-1|TRBV5-4|-|few
TGTGCCATGATGCCCTCGAGCTCCTACAATGAGCAGTTCTTC
CAMMPSSSYNEQFF
>16|TRBJ1-5|TRBV12-3/TRBV12-4|-|-
TGTGCCAGTAGCCGATTAGATACGGGGATCGATCAGTCCCAGCATTTT
CASSRLDTGIDQSQHF
>13|TRBJ2-5|TRBV5-1|-|once
TGCGCCAGCAGCTTGAGGGCCTTAGGGACCCAGTATTTC
CASSLRALGTQYF
>14|TRBJ2-2|TRBV29-1|TRBD2|many
TGCAGCGGACGACTAGCGGGAGGTACCGGGGAGCTGTTTTTT
CSGRLAGGTGELFF
>14|TRBJ2-5|TRBV4-3|TRBD1|few
TGCGCCAGCAGCCAAGGTCAGGGGGAGGAGACCCAGTACTTC
CASSQGQGEETQYF
>17|TRBJ1-1|TRBV6-5|TRBD1|few
TGTGCCAGCAGTTACGGGACAGGTAGGGAGATGAACACTGAAGCTTTCTTT
CASSYGTGREMNTEAFF